Listed here are 20 T cell receptor beta chains from one sample, sequenced in a study of blood T cell repertoires in COVID-19. Data came from immunoSEQ multiplex PCR; TCRdb stores just in-frame clones and leaves some out. This table has approximately 210,000 clones, about 92% appearing once. The sample was peripheral blood. These receptors originate from a man aged 25 to 40 with acute or convalescent COVID-19.

This chain connects TRBV5-8 to TRBJ1-3; maybe TRBD1 (6 bases). The V gene lost 0 bases and the J gene lost 0 bases, with 7 bases spanning the gap. This CDR3 has 15 residues. Germline V gene lookup returns CDR1 SGHTS and CDR2 YDEGEE. CDR3 residues: CASSLEGHSGNTIYF. In DNA form, the CDR3 reads TGTGCCAGCAGCTTGGAGGGACACTCTGGAAACACCATATATTTT. Full variable domain (missing parts from reference TRBV5-8 and TRBJ1-3): EAGVTQSPTHLIKTRGQQATLRCSPISGHTSVYWYQQALGLGLQFLLWYDEGEERNRGNFPPRFSGRQFPNYSSELNVNALELEDSALYLCASSLEGHSGNTIYFGEGSWLTVV.

This sequence joins TRBV5-5 and TRBJ1-5; D unresolved. The germline gives CDR1 SGHKS, CDR2 YYEKEE (reference sequence). The CDR3 loop spans 16 amino acids. V was trimmed by 3 bases and J by 3 bases, leaving 16 bases between them. CDR3 sequence: CASSSRAGQLNQPQHF. The CDR3, as DNA: TGTGCCAGCAGCTCGCGGGCAGGCCAACTCAATCAGCCCCAGCATTTT.

A single count supports this clone. This chain connects TRBV12-5 to TRBJ1-1; D is ambiguous. The ends were cut back, 3 bases at V and 1 base at J, with 9 bases in the middle. The CDR3 length is 14 residues. CDR1 is LGHNT and CDR2 is FRNRAP in the germline V gene. In DNA, the CDR3 is TGTGCTAGTGGTTTAGGAGCTGGGAACACTGAAGCTTTCTTT. Residues: CASGLGAGNTEAFF.

The chain carries TRBV28 and TRBJ1-1; possibly TRBD1 for D (5 bases). The CDR3 extends over 13 amino acids. V was trimmed by 2 bases and J by 4 bases, leaving 8 bases between them. Germline lookup yields CDR1 MDHEN and CDR2 SYDVKM. For the CDR3, the DNA is TGTGCCAGCAGTTTACGCAGGGTCACTGAAGCTTTCTTT. As protein: CASSLRRVTEAFF.

The gene calls are TRBV19 and TRBJ2-3, with 8 bases fitting TRBD2. J gave up 5 bases and V 7 bases, and 8 bases lay outside the gene matches. In germline, CDR1 is LNHDA, CDR2 SQIVND (reference sequence). CDR3 length: 14 residues. CDR3 in DNA: TGTGCCAGTACCCAAGCGGGAGCAGGAGATACGCAGTATTTT. Amino acid sequence: CASTQAGAGDTQYF.

The chain links TRBV4-2 to TRBJ2-7, with 8 bases lining up with TRBD2. This CDR3 comprises 15 residues. Losses at the gene ends were 5 bases for V and 4 bases for J; bases not matched to a gene: 10. From germline, CDR1 is LGHNA and CDR2 YNFKEQ. The CDR3 region is CASSYSIREGYEQYF. CDR3 DNA: TGTGCCAGCAGCTACAGTATTCGGGAGGGATACGAGCAGTACTTC.

The DNA of the CDR3 is TGTGCCAGCAGTCCTGAATCCACAGGGGGGGCCAACGTCCTGACTTTC. Amino acid sequence: CASSPESTGGANVLTF. The V gene is TRBV7-9, the J gene TRBJ2-6, with a weak D call TRBD1 (6 bases). CDR1 and CDR2 from the germline V gene are SEHNR and FQNEAQ (reference sequence). The CDR3 has 16 amino acids. Trimming pared 6 bases from V and 4 bases from J, leaving 16 bases between.

The chain carries TRBV2 and TRBJ2-3, with D maybe TRBD2 (5 bases). The CDR3 is made up of 13 amino acids. V was shortened by 6 bases and J by 5 bases, with 12 bases between the two germline ends. Germline CDR1 and CDR2: SNHLY and FYNNEI. CDR3 coding DNA: TGTGCCAGCAGCTTACTAGGATTAGATACGCAGTATTTT. Translation gives CASSLLGLDTQYF.

This chain joins TRBV5-1 and TRBJ2-1; 8 nucleotides line up with TRBD2. V lost 6 bases to trimming and J lost 8 bases; unmatched junction nucleotides: 10. This CDR3 contains 14 residues. Germline values: CDR1 SGHRS, CDR2 YFSETQ. This CDR3 reads CASMGLVSGDEQFF. CDR3 sequence (DNA): TGCGCCAGCATGGGACTAGTTTCTGGAGATGAGCAGTTCTTC.

The rearrangement uses TRBV2 and TRBJ2-1; 9 bases match TRBD1. The junction had 10 bases not matched to a gene; V was cut back by 6 bases and J by 7 bases. Germline V CDR1 and CDR2: SNHLY, FYNNEI. This CDR3 comprises 15 residues. The CDR3 DNA reads TGTGCCAGCAGGACCGGGACAGGGAACTCTAATGAGCAGTTCTTC. It yields the protein CASRTGTGNSNEQFF.

The V and J genes are TRBV9 and TRBJ1-3; D gene ambiguous. This CDR3 contains 14 residues. Germline V gene lookup returns CDR1 SGDLS and CDR2 YYNGEE. With 4 bases removed from V and 3 bases from J, the gap between germline ends came to 11 bases. The CDR3 DNA sequence: TGTGCCAGCAGCTCCCCGGCAGGTGGAAACACCATATATTTT. The encoded protein is CASSSPAGGNTIYF. Full variable domain (remainder filled in from reference TRBV9 and TRBJ1-3): DSGVTQTPKHLITATGQRVTLRCSPRSGDLSVYWYQQSLDQGLQFLIQYYNGEERAKGNILERFSAQQFPDLHSELNLSSLELGDSALYFCASSSPAGGNTIYFGEGSWLTVV.

The chain uses TRBV7-9 and TRBJ2-7; D is ambiguous. V was shortened by 6 bases and J by 5 bases, with 11 bases between the two germline ends. Per germline, CDR1 SEHNR and CDR2 FQNEAQ (reference sequence). The CDR3 has 12 amino acids. The CDR3 spells CASRSSADEQYF. CDR3 DNA: TGTGCCAGCAGATCCAGTGCGGACGAGCAGTACTTC.

The chain has TRBV18 and TRBJ1-4, with 7 bases identical to TRBD1. The germline CDR1 and CDR2 sequences are KGHSH and LQKENI. The CDR3 covers 15 residues. The V and J ends lost 2 bases and 4 bases, in that order; junction bases with no gene match: 4. CDR3 protein: CASSPMTGNNEKLFF. CDR3 nucleotides: TGTGCCAGCTCACCAATGACAGGGAATAATGAAAAACTGTTTTTT. Together with reference TRBV18 and TRBJ1-4, the CDR3 gives the full variable domain: NAGVMQNPRHLVRRRGQEARLRCSPMKGHSHVYWYRQLPEEGLKFMVYLQKENIIDESGMPKERFSAEFPKEGPSILRIQQVVRGDSAAYFCASSPMTGNNEKLFFGSGTQLSVL.

This chain uses TRBV3-1 (or the pseudogene TRBV3-2) with TRBJ2-1, with 8 positions matching TRBD2. Trimming at V came to 5 bases and at J to 5 bases, leaving 11 bases not matched to a gene. Germline CDR1 reads LGHDT; CDR2 reads YNNKEL (reference sequence). The CDR3 loop spans 16 amino acids. CDR3 region: CASSYLGRGDHNEQFF. The CDR3 DNA follows: TGTGCCAGCAGCTATTTAGGGCGGGGGGACCACAATGAGCAGTTCTTC.

This clone appeared a single time. CDR3 nucleotides: TGTGCCAGCAGCTCGCGACTGCTTCCGAGGTCTGAAGCTTTCTTT. Its protein product is CASSSRLLPRSEAFF. This chain joins TRBV7-2 and TRBJ1-1; D remains unclear. Germline CDR1 and CDR2: SGHTA and FQGNSA. The CDR3 covers 15 residues. V lost 4 bases and J 6 bases, leaving 18 bases between the germline ends.

The chain is built from TRBV19 and TRBJ2-2; D is uncertain. The V and J ends lost 5 bases and 6 bases respectively, with 13 bases between them. The CDR3 totals 14 residues. Per germline, CDR1 LNHDA and CDR2 SQIVND (reference sequence). CDR3 in DNA: TGTGCCAGTAGTCCCCTAACTCGTTCCGGGGAGCTGTTTTTT. Amino acid sequence: CASSPLTRSGELFF.

V gene TRBV9 combines with J gene TRBJ2-3; 7 nucleotides align to TRBD2. V lost 0 bases and J lost 6; bases outside the gene matches: 4. The length of the CDR3 is 14 residues. The germline V gene has CDR1 SGDLS and CDR2 YYNGEE. For the CDR3, the DNA is TGTGCCAGCAGCGTAGGGGCGGGAGCTGATACGCAGTATTTT. Encoded protein: CASSVGAGADTQYF.

The V call is TRBV19, the J call TRBJ1-3, with 7 positions matching TRBD1. The CDR3 covers 16 residues. Per germline, CDR1 LNHDA and CDR2 SQIVND (reference sequence). The trim removed 5 bases at V and 2 bases at J, leaving 9 bases unmatched. The CDR3 DNA is TGTGCCAGTAGTCCATTCTCGACAGGGACTGGAAACACCATATATTTT. Protein product: CASSPFSTGTGNTIYF.

This chain connects TRBV9 to TRBJ2-1, with D possibly being TRBD2 (6 bases). V was trimmed by 0 bases and J by 0 bases, leaving 10 bases between them. The germline V gene has CDR1 SGDLS and CDR2 YYNGEE. The CDR3 length is 16 residues. CDR3 in DNA: TGTGCCAGCAGCGTAGCGCGCGGGACCTCCTACAATGAGCAGTTCTTC. This codes for CASSVARGTSYNEQFF. Full variable domain (missing parts from reference TRBV9 and TRBJ2-1): DSGVTQTPKHLITATGQRVTLRCSPRSGDLSVYWYQQSLDQGLQFLIQYYNGEERAKGNILERFSAQQFPDLHSELNLSSLELGDSALYFCASSVARGTSYNEQFFGPGTRLTVL.

This clone was found a few times. The chain is built from TRBV5-1 and TRBJ1-6, with 10 bases identical to TRBD1. V shed 3 bases, J shed 9 bases, and the junction held 6 bases outside the gene matches. This CDR3 has 15 residues. From germline, CDR1 is SGHRS and CDR2 YFSETQ. The CDR3 here is CASSSLRTGGSPLHF. The CDR3 coding sequence is TGCGCCAGCAGCTCCCTTAGGACAGGGGGTTCACCCCTCCACTTT.